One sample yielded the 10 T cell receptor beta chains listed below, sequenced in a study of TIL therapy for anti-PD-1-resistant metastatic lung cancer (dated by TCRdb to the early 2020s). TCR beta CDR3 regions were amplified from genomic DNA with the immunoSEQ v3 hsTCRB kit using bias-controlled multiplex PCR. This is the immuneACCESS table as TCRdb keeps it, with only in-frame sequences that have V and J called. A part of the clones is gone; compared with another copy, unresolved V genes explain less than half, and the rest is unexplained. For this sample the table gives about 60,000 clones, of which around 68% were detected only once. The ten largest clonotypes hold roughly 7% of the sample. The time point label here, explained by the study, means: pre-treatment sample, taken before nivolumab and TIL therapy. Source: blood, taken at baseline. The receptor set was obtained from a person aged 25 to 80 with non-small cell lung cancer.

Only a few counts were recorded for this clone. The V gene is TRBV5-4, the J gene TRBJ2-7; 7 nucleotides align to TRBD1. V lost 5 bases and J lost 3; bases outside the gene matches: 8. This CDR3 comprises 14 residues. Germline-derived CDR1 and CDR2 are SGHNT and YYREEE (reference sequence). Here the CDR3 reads CASSSRQGNYEQYF. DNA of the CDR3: TGTGCCAGCAGTTCTCGACAGGGTAACTACGAGCAGTACTTC.

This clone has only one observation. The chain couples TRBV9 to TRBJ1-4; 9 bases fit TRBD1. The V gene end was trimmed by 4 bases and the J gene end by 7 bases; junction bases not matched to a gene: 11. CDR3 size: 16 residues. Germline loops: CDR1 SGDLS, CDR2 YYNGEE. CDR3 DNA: TGTGCCAGCAGCCCACGACCCACAGGGGGCAGTGAAAAACTGTTTTTT. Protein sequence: CASSPRPTGGSEKLFF.

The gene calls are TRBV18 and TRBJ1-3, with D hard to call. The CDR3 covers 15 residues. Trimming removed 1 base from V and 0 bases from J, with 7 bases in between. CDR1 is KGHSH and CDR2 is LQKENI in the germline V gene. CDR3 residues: CASSPLAGSGNTIYF. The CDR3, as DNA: TGTGCCAGCTCACCACTGGCAGGCTCTGGAAACACCATATATTTT.

CDR3 DNA sequence: TGTGCCAGCAGTTTGAGAGCGGGAGGGAGCACAGATACGCAGTATTTT. It translates to CASSLRAGGSTDTQYF. This chain connects TRBV27 to TRBJ2-3; 10 bases are a match to TRBD2. The J segment lost 0 bases and the V segment lost 3 bases, leaving 3 bases of the junction unmatched. CDR1 and CDR2 (germline): MNHEY, SMNVEV (reference sequence). The CDR3 runs 16 residues.

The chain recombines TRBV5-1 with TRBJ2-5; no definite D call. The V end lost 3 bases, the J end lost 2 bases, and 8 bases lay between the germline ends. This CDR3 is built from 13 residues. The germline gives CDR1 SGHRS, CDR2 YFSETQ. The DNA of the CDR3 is TGCGCCAGCAGCTCGTTATATCAAGAGACCCAGTACTTC. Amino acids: CASSSLYQETQYF.

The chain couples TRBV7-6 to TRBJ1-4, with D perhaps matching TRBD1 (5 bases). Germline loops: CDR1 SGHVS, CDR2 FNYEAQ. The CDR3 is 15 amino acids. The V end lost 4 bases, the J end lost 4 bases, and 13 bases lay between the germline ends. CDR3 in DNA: TGTGCCAGCAGCTGGGGAAGGGGACTTAATGAAAAACTGTTTTTT. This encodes CASSWGRGLNEKLFF.

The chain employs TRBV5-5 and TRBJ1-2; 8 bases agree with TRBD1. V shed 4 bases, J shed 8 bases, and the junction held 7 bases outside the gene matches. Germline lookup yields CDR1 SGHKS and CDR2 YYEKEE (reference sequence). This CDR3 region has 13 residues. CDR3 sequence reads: CASSRRTGNGYTF. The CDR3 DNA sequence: TGTGCCAGCAGCCGGAGGACAGGGAACGGCTACACCTTC.

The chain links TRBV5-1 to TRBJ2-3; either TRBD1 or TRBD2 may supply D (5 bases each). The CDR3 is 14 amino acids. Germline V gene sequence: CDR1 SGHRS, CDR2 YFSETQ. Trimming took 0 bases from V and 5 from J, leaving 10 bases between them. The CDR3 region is CASSLGGAGDTQYF. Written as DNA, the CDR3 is TGCGCCAGCAGCTTGGGAGGGGCTGGAGATACGCAGTATTTT.

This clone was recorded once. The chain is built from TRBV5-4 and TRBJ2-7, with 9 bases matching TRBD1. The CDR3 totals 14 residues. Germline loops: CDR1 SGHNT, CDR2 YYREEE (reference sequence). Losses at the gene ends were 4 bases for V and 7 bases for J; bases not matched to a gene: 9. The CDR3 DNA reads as TGTGCCAGCAGCAACACAGGGGGCGCGGGGGAGCAGTACTTC. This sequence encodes CASSNTGGAGEQYF.

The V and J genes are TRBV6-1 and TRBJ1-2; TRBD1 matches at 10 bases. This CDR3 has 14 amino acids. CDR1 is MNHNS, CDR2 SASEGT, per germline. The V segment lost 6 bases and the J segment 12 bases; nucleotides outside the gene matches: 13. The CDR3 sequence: CASRLTGGTVGNTF. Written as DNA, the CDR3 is TGTGCCAGCAGACTGACAGGGGGCACCGTCGGCAACACCTTC.